This T cell receptor (beta chain) appears in the sequencing data of a study of blood T cell repertoires in COVID-19. The overall study: Samples representing acute and convalescent COVID-19 were sourced from the United States, Italy and Spain.

Libraries were prepared by immunoSEQ multiplex PCR; TCRdb keeps only in-frame clonotypes and omits some of them. Seen here are over 200,000 clones, 88% observed once, and the top ten hold around 3.7%. Participant-reported clinical history was the basis for cohort assignment. Shortly before study entry, within 2 weeks, exposed participants had met a COVID-19 case. This CDR3 contains 14 residues. CDR1 and CDR2 (germline): SGHTA, FQGTGA. Germline trimming cut 0 bases from V and 4 bases from J; bases unmatched to any gene: 1. The chain joins TRBV7-3 to TRBJ2-5; 8 bases agree with TRBD1. The receptor comes from a woman in her 30s who had been exposed to COVID-19. Material: PBMCs or T cells enriched from blood (not recorded which). The CDR3 region is CASSLTDRGETQYF. In DNA, the CDR3 is TGTGCCAGCAGCTTAACAGACAGGGGAGAGACCCAGTACTTC.